The clone carrying this TCR beta chain was recorded at least ten times. This specimen belongs to a study of blood T cell repertoires in COVID-19. Background on the study: The United States, Italy and Spain provided the acute and convalescent COVID-19 samples. PBMCs, B-cell-depleted T cells, or T cells provided the cDNA or gDNA that made up the material.

What the recovered Cohort 3 donors had was two negative PCRs, clearance, or symptom resolution. Repertoires were generated with immunoSEQ multiplex PCR, while TCRdb's copy carries only in-frame clones and drops some. This sample has roughly 300,000 clones, with 70% to 90% found just once. The sequenced sample consisted of PBMCs or T cells enriched from blood (not recorded which). This sequence was found in a woman aged 18-35 years who had recovered from COVID-19.

DNA of the CDR3: TGTGCCTGGAGTCGGACAGGGGCCAGCAATCAGCCCCAGCATTTT. It specifies CAWSRTGASNQPQHF. J is TRBJ1-5 and V is TRBV30; 9 bases match TRBD1. The CDR3 is made up of 15 amino acids. CDR1 is GTSNPN and CDR2 is SVGIG in the germline V gene (reference sequence). The V and J ends lost 2 bases and 1 base, in that order; junction bases with no gene match: 3.